Sequencing of this TCR beta chain was carried out in a study of T cell changes during pregnancy in multiple sclerosis. Germline CDR1 and CDR2: MNHEY and SMNVEV (reference sequence). CDR3 size: 15 residues. Trimming removed 0 bases at V and 9 bases at J, with 15 bases between. This table comes from immunoSEQ multiplex PCR, and its TCRdb copy is limited to in-frame clones, with some not included. The data contain about 49,000 clones, roughly 94% of them singletons. The chain employs TRBV27 and TRBJ1-5, with TRBD1 as a possible D gene (5 bases). This receptor was taken from a female donor with multiple sclerosis, enrolled in a pregnancy study. The input for sequencing was CD8+ T cells from peripheral blood mononuclear cells, taken before pregnancy. The DNA for the CDR3 is TGTGCCAGCAGTTTATCGACCCAGGGTGATCGGCCCCAGCATTTT. Amino acid sequence: CASSLSTQGDRPQHF.